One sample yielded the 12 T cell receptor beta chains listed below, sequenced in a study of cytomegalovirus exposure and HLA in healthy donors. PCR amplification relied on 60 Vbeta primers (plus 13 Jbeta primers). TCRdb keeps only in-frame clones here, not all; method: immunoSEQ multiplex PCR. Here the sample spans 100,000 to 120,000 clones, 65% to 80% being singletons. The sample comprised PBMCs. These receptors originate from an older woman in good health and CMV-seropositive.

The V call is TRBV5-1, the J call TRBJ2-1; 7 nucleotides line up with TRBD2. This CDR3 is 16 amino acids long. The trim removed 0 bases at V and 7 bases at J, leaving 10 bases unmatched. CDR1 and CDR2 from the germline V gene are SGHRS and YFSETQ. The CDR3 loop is CASSLAGLVFPNEQFF. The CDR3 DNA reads TGCGCCAGCAGCTTGGCCGGACTAGTATTCCCAAATGAGCAGTTCTTC.

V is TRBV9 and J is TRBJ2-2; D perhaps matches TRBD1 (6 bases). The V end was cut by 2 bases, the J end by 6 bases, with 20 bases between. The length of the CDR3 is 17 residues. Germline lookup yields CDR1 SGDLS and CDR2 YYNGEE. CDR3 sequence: CASSVSGQGWTSGELFF. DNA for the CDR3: TGTGCCAGCAGCGTTTCCGGGCAGGGGTGGACCTCCGGGGAGCTGTTTTTT.

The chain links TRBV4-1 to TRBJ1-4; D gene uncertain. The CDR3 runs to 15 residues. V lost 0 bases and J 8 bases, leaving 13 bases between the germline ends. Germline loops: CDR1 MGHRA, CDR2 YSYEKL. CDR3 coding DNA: TGCGCCAGCAGCCAAGATAGCGGGAGGCGAGAAAAACTGTTTTTT. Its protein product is CASSQDSGRREKLFF.

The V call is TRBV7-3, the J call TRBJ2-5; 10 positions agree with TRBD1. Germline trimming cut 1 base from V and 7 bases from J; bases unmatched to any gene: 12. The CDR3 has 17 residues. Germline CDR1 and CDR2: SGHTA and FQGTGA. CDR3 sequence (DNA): TGTGCCAGCAGCTTAAGGGGGGACAGGGGTGCTTTTGGGACCCAGTACTTC. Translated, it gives CASSLRGDRGAFGTQYF.

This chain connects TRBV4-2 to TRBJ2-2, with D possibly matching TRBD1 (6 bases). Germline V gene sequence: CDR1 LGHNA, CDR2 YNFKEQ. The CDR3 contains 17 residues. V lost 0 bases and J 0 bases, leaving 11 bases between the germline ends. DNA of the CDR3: TGTGCCAGCAGCCAAGATCTCTGGGACACGAACACCGGGGAGCTGTTTTTT. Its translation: CASSQDLWDTNTGELFF.

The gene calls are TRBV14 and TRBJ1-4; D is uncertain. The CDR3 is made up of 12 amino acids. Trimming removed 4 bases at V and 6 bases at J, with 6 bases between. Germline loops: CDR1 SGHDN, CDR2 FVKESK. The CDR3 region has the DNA TGTGCCAGCAGCCTTCTAGATGAAAAACTGTTTTTT. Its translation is CASSLLDEKLFF.

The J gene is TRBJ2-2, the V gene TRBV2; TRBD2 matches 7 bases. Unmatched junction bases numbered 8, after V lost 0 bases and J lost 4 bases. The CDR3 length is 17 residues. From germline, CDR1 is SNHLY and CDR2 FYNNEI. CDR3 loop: CASSEARGRFGTGELFF. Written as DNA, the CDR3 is TGTGCCAGCAGTGAAGCGCGCGGGAGATTCGGCACCGGGGAGCTGTTTTTT.

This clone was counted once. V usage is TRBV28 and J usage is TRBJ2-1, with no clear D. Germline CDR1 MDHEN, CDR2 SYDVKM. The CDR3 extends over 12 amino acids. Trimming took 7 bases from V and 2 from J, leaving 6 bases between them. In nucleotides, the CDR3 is TGTGCCAGCACGGCGGCCTACAATGAGCAGTTCTTC. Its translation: CASTAAYNEQFF. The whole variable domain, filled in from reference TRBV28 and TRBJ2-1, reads DVKVTQSSRYLVKRTGEKVFLECVQDMDHENMFWYRQDPGLGLRLIYFSYDVKMKEKGDIPEGYSVSREKKERFSLILESASTNQTSMYLCASTAAYNEQFFGPGTRLTVL.

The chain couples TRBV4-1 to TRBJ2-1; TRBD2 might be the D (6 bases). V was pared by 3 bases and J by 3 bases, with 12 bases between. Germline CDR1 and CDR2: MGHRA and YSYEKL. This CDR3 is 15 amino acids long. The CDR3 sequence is CASSHPAGIYNEQFF. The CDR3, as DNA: TGCGCCAGCAGCCACCCCGCGGGGATCTACAATGAGCAGTTCTTC.

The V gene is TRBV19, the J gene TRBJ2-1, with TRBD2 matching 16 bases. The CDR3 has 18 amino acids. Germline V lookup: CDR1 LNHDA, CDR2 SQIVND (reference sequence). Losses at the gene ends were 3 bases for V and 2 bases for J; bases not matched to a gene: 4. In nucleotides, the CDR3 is TGTGCCAGTAGTATCGTGGGACTAGCGGGAGGGCCCTACAATGAGCAGTTCTTC. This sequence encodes CASSIVGLAGGPYNEQFF.

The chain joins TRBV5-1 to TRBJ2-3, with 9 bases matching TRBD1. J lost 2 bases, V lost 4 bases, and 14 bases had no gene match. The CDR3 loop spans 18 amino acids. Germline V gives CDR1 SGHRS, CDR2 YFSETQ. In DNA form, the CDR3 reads TGCGCCAGCAGCACACCGGGACAGGGTTCCTTCATCACAGATACGCAGTATTTT. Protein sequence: CASSTPGQGSFITDTQYF. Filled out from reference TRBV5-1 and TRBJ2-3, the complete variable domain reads KAGVTQTPRYLIKTRGQQVTLSCSPISGHRSVSWYQQTPGQGLQFLFEYFSETQRNKGNFPGRFSGRQFSNSRSEMNVSTLELGDSALYLCASSTPGQGSFITDTQYFGPGTRLTVL.

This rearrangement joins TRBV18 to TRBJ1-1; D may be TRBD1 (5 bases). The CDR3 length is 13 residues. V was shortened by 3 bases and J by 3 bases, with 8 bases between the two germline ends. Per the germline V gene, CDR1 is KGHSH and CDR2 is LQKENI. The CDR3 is CASSPPGDTEAFF. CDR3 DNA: TGTGCCAGCTCACCTCCGGGGGACACTGAAGCTTTCTTT. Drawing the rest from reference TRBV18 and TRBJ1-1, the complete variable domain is NAGVMQNPRHLVRRRGQEARLRCSPMKGHSHVYWYRQLPEEGLKFMVYLQKENIIDESGMPKERFSAEFPKEGPSILRIQQVVRGDSAAYFCASSPPGDTEAFFGQGTRLTVV.